This T cell receptor (beta chain) was captured in a study of T cells in Graves' hyperthyroidism and ophthalmopathy. Overall study context: Peripheral blood was collected at initial diagnosis, before any treatment.

This clonotype was detected ten times or more. Per the germline V gene, CDR1 is DFQATT and CDR2 is SNEGSKA (reference sequence). This CDR3 is 15 amino acids long. Trimming shortened V by 0 bases and J by 3 bases, and 15 bases separated the two germline ends. RNA transcripts served as the template for amplifying TCR beta CDR3 regions. A set of HTBI primers served as the primers for a first-round RT-PCR of the TCR CDR3. TCRdb fed the multiplex PCR reads into MiXCR, producing one record per CDR3 protein. The sample shows about 350,000 distinct CDR3 sequences, 19% of them seen only once. Pregnant or lactating patients were excluded, as were those with uncontrolled infection or other autoimmune disease. Used for diagnoses were clinical symptoms, serum thyroxine and TRAb, thyroid ultrasound and orbital computed tomography.

The sequenced sample was blood. The gene calls are TRBV20-1 and TRBJ2-7, with D uncertain. The TCR originated in a woman younger than 30 with Graves' hyperthyroidism. CDR3 nucleotide sequence: TGCAGTGCTAGAGATAGGTCAGGTATTGGCTACGAGCAGTACTTC. It encodes CSARDRSGIGYEQYF.